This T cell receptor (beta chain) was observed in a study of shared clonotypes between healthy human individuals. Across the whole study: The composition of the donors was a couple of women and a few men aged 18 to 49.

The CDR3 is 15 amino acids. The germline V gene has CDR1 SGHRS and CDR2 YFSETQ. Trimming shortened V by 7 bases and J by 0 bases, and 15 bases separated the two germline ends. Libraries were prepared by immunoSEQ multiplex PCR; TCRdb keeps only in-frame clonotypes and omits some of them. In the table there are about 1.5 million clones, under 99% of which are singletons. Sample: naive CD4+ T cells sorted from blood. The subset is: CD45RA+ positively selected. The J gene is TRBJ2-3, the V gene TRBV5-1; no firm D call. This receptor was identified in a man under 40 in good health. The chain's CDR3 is CASGSQLPSTDTQYF. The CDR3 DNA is TGCGCCAGCGGCTCGCAGCTCCCTAGCACAGATACGCAGTATTTT. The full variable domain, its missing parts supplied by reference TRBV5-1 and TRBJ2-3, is KAGVTQTPRYLIKTRGQQVTLSCSPISGHRSVSWYQQTPGQGLQFLFEYFSETQRNKGNFPGRFSGRQFSNSRSEMNVSTLELGDSALYLCASGSQLPSTDTQYFGPGTRLTVL.